This T cell receptor beta chain comes out of a study of T cell responses to AZD1222 COVID-19 vaccine. The germline CDR1 and CDR2 sequences are SGHTA and FQGTGA. The CDR3 runs to 12 residues. J gave up 10 bases and V 8 bases, and 4 bases lay outside the gene matches. The data were produced by immunoSEQ multiplex PCR, yet TCRdb's version contains in-frame clones alone and is incomplete. The table has 150,000 to 160,000 clones, 85% to 90% seen once. This TCR derives from an adult in good health. This specimen was peripheral blood, taken on day 0 of MenACWY control vaccination. J is TRBJ2-1 and V is TRBV7-3; 11 bases line up with TRBD1. The CDR3, as DNA: TGTGCCAGCGGGACAGGGGGTGGGGAGCAGTTCTTC. Its protein product is CASGTGGGEQFF.